This paragraph reports one T cell receptor beta chain. The antigen remains unidentified. This specimen belongs to a study of shared clonotypes between healthy human individuals. Study results and limitations: The study generally estimated greater richness for naive than memory subsets. Across a handful of donors, naive CD4 shared around 5.3%, naive CD8 over 3%, memory CD4 roughly 2.4%, memory CD8 about 0.38%.

Genomic DNA (from each subset) was split evenly across several immunoSEQ plates. Libraries were prepared by immunoSEQ multiplex PCR; TCRdb keeps only in-frame clonotypes and omits some of them. The top ten clones hold 0.36% of a sample with 1,400,000 or so clones, approximately 98.5% of them seen once. CDR3 length equals 13 residues. Germline V lookup: CDR1 SGHNT, CDR2 YENEEA. V trimming: 5 bases; J trimming: 6 bases; junction bases outside the gene matches: 3. The sequence was collected from a man younger than 40 in good health. This chain joins TRBV11-3 and TRBJ2-7; 11 bases agree with TRBD1. Sequencing was carried out using naive CD4+ T cells sorted from blood. Subset noted: CD45RA+ positively selected. The CDR3 bases are TGTGCCAGCAGCCGGACAGGGGGCATCGAGCAGTACTTC. Translating it yields CASSRTGGIEQYF.